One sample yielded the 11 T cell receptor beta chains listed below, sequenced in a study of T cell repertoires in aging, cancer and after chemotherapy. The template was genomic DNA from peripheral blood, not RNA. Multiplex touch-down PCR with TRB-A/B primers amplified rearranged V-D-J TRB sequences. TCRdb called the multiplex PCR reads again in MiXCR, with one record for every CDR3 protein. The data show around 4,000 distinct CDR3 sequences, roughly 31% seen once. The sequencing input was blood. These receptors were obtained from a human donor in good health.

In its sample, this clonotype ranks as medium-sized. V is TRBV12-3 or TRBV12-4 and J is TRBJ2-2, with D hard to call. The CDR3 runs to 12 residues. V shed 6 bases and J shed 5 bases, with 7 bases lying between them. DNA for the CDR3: TGTGCCAGCAGCCAAACTACCGGGGAGCTGTTTTTT. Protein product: CASSQTTGELFF.

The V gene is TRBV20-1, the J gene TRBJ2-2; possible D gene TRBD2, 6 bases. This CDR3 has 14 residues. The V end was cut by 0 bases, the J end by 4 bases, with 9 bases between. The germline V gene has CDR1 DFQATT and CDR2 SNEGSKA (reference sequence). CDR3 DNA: TGCAGTGCTAGAGAGTTGGGAGGCACCGGGGAGCTGTTTTTT. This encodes CSARELGGTGELFF.

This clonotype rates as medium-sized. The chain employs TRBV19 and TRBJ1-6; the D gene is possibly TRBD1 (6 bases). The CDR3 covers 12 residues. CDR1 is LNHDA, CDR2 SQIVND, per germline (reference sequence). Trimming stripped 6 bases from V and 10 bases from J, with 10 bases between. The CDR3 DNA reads TGTGCCAGTAGACAGGGATGGTCACCCCTCCACTTT. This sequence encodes CASRQGWSPLHF. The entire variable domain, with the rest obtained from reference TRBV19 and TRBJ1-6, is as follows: DGGITQSPKYLFRKEGQNVTLSCEQNLNHDAMYWYRQDPGQGLRLIYYSQIVNDFQKGDIAEGYSVSREKKESFPLTVTSAQKNPTAFYLCASRQGWSPLHFGNGTRLTVT.

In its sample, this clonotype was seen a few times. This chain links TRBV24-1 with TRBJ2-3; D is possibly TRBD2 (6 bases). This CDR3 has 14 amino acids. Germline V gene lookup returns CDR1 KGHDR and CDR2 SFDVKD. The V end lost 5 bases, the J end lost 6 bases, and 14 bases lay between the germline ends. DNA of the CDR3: TGTGCCACCAGTGGTCAGGGCCGGGGGGATACGCAGTATTTT. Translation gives CATSGQGRGDTQYF.

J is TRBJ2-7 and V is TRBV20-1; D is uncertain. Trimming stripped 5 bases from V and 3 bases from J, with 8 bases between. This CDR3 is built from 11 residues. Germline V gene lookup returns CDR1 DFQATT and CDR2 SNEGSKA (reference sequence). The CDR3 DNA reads TGCAGTGCTGGCGACGGCTACGAGCAGTACTTC. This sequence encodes CSAGDGYEQYF.

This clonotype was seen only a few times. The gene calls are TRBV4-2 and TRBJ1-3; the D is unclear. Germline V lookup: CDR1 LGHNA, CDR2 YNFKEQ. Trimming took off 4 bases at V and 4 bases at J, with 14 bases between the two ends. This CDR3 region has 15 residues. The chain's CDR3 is CASSLRGAGGNTIYF. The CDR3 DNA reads TGTGCCAGCAGCCTAAGAGGCGCAGGAGGAAACACCATATATTTT.

CDR3 sequence: CASSRDRVGYADTEAFF. CDR3 DNA sequence: TGTGCCAGCAGTCGAGACAGGGTTGGATATGCGGACACTGAAGCTTTCTTT. The V call is TRBV6-6, the J call TRBJ1-1; 7 nucleotides line up with TRBD1. V gave up 5 bases and J gave up 3 bases; unmatched junction bases: 15. The CDR3 is made up of 17 amino acids. The germline V gene encodes CDR1 MNHNY and CDR2 SVGAGI (reference sequence).

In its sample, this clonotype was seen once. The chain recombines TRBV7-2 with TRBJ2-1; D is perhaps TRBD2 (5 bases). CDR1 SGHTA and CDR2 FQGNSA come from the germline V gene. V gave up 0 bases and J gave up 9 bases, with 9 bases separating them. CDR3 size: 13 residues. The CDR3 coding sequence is TGTGCCAGCAGCTTAGCGTTGGGGAGTGAGCAGTTCTTC. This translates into CASSLALGSEQFF.

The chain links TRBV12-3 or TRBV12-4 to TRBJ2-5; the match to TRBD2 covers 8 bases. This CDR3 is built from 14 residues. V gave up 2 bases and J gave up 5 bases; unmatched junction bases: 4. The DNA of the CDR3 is TGTGCCAGCAGTTTACGGGGGGGCCATGAGACCCAGTACTTC. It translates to CASSLRGGHETQYF.

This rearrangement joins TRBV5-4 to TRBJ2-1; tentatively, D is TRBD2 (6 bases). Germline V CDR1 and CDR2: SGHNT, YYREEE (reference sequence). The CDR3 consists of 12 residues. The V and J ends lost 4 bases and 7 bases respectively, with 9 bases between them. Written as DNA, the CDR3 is TGTGCCAGCAGCCCAGGGACTAATGAGCAGTTCTTC. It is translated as CASSPGTNEQFF.

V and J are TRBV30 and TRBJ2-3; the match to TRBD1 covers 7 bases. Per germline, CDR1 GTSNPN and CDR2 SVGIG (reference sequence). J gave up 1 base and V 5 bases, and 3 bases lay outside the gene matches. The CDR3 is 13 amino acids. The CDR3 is CAWSGGGTDTQYF. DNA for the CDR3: TGTGCCTGGTCAGGGGGTGGCACAGATACGCAGTATTTT.